This TCR beta chain was found in a study of T cell repertoires in cytomegalovirus infection. With 2 bases removed from V and 3 bases from J, the gap between germline ends came to 16 bases. Germline V lookup: CDR1 LGHDT, CDR2 YNNKEL (reference sequence). CDR3 length: 16 residues. With respect to this clonotype: The antigen is undetermined.

One entry per CDR3 protein results from TCRdb running MiXCR on the reads. The sample holds 800,000 to 950,000 distinct CDR3 sequences; 32% are singletons and the top ten take roughly 12%. General study findings and limits: CMV-specific HLA-C-restricted TCR beta clonotypes dominated the ex vivo response.

The clonotype originates from a human donor in good health (CMV status not recorded). Some clones in this sample may be carry-over from other donors' samples. The rearrangement uses TRBV3-1 and TRBJ1-1, with D maybe TRBD1 (6 bases). The material sequenced was cultured CD8+ T cells from PBMCs, taken from culture after CMV antigen stimulation. The CDR3 is CASSQRLFPGDTEAFF. For the CDR3, the DNA is TGTGCCAGCAGCCAACGCCTCTTTCCAGGGGACACTGAAGCTTTCTTT.